Listed below are T cell receptor beta chains from one sample, sequenced in a study of identical twins. TCRdb re-analysed the 5' RACE reads in MiXCR, keeping a single row per CDR3 protein. The sample records more than 1.5 million distinct CDR3 sequences, about 30% being singletons. The sequenced sample was cord blood. These receptor sequences come from a newborn girl in good health. The CDR3 runs from the conserved cysteine through the conserved F or W. Each record gives: J gene, clone size, V gene, D gene, CDR3 DNA, CDR3 protein. D genes are given only for firm matches. The listing skips clone size in some rows; elsewhere it reads once, few, many or a size class.

>TRBJ1-1|-|TRBV12-3/TRBV12-4|-
TGTGCCAGCAGCCCGGGACTCCAGGCGGGAACTGAAGCTTTCTTT
CASSPGLQAGTEAFF
>TRBJ2-5|-|TRBV4-1|TRBD2
TGCGCCAGCAGCCAAATCGGACTAGCGGGGGGGCCAGAGAAGACCCAGTACTTC
CASSQIGLAGGPEKTQYF
>TRBJ2-4|few|TRBV20-1|TRBD1
TGCAGTGCACCGACTATCAGGGGGATGCACATTCAGTACTTC
CSAPTIRGMHIQYF
>TRBJ1-6|few|TRBV9|-
TGTGCCAGCAGCGTAGCAGGCCATAGGGATTCACCCCTCCACTTT
CASSVAGHRDSPLHF
>TRBJ2-3|few|TRBV21-1|-
TGTGCCAGCCGCACATGGACTAGCGGGGATGAGGGGGACACAGATACGCAGTATTTT
CASRTWTSGDEGDTDTQYF
>TRBJ1-5|-|TRBV20-1|-
TGCAGTGCTAGAGATCGGCAGGGAGAGTATAGCAATCAGCCCCAGCATTTT
CSARDRQGEYSNQPQHF
>TRBJ2-1|-|TRBV13|-
TGTGCCAGCAGCCCTTTCGGGGCAGGCTACAATGAGCAGTTCTTC
CASSPFGAGYNEQFF
>TRBJ1-1|-|TRBV5-5|-
TGTGCCAGCAGCTTTGCCCAGGTTAATATGAACACTGAAGCTTTCTTT
CASSFAQVNMNTEAFF
>TRBJ1-1|-|TRBV20-1|TRBD1
TGCAGTGCTAAAGCTGGGACAGGCACTGAAGCTTTCTTT
CSAKAGTGTEAFF
>TRBJ2-5|few|TRBV5-1|-
TGCGCCAGCAGCTTGGACCTACAGGGCCTTCAAGAGACCCAGTACTTC
CASSLDLQGLQETQYF
>TRBJ2-3|-|TRBV28|-
TGTGCCAGCAGCGGATGGCGCACAGATACGCAGTATTTT
CASSGWRTDTQYF